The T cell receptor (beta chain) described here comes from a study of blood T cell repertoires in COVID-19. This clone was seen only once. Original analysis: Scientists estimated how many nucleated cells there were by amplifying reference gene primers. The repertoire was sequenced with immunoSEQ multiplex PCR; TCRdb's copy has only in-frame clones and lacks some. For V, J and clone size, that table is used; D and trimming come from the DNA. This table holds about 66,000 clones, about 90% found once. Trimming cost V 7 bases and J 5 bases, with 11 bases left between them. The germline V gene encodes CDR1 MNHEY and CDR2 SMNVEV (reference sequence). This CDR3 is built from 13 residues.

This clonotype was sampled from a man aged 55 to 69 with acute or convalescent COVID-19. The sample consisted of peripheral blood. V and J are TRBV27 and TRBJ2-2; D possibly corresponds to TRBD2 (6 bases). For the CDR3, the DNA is TGTGCCAGCATCGATCGGGGGACCGGGGAGCTGTTTTTT. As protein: CASIDRGTGELFF.